The sequence of this T cell receptor beta chain was determined in a study of metastatic and nonmetastatic thyroid tumors. Findings and caveats of the study: Benign nodules reportedly had significantly lower TCR beta diversity than malignant thyroid tumors in blood and tumor.

All patients reached thyroid surgery having received no treatment beforehand. MiXCR re-clonotyped the PCR reads for TCRdb. The table lists some 17,000 clones, approximately 25% of them singletons. This clone appeared many times. Its antigen is undetermined. V trimming: 6 bases; J trimming: 4 bases; junction bases outside the gene matches: 8. The CDR3 loop spans 14 amino acids. CDR1 is SNHLY, CDR2 FYNNEI, per germline. The V and J genes are TRBV2 and TRBJ2-7; the match to TRBD2 covers 8 bases. Sequencing was carried out using adjacent normal tissue. The source is a female donor with papillary thyroid cancer or a benign thyroid nodule (not recorded which). Some clones in this sample may be carry-over from other donors' samples. The chain's CDR3 is CASSVLAVTYEQYF. DNA of the CDR3: TGTGCCAGCAGCGTACTAGCGGTTACATACGAGCAGTACTTC.